This T cell receptor (beta chain) derives from a study of read filtering for tumor transcriptome and immune sequencing. As for the study in general: The cohort had about 16 men and approximately 14 women aged about 45 to 80, mean roughly 71 years. Study observations and caveats: This fraction held mixed bone marrow immune cells after CD138-negative sorting.

The library was built from roughly 400 ng RNA with molecular barcoded adaptors for alpha/delta and beta/gamma chains. TCRdb analysed the reads with MiXCR anew, one entry per CDR3 protein. The repertoire holds approximately 62,000 distinct CDR3 sequences, with roughly 20% as singletons. The CDR3 has 14 residues. Trimming left V 6 bases short and J 3 bases short, with 14 bases between. Germline CDR1 reads MNHEY; CDR2 reads SMNVEV (reference sequence). This clonotype was recorded at least ten times. The antigen remains unidentified. The sequence was obtained from a donor aged 40 or older with multiple myeloma. The sample comprised a population of CD138-negative cells sorted from bone marrow. This chain joins TRBV27 and TRBJ1-1; D not resolved. The CDR3 loop is CASSTYVGDTEAFF. CDR3 bases: TGTGCCAGCAGCACGTACGTCGGCGACACTGAAGCTTTCTTT.